This passage covers 31 T cell receptor beta chains from one sample sequenced in a study of CXCR3-negative and CXCR3-positive naive CD8 T cells. It was by 5' RACE with UMI labels that the TRB cDNA libraries were prepared. TCRdb reworked the 5' RACE reads into one entry per CDR3 protein, no DNA. Recorded here are tens of thousands of distinct CDR3 sequences; the top ten clones represent approximately 1.4%. The sample consisted of naive CXCR3- CD8+ T cells from blood. Specified subset: CD45RO-CCR7+CD27+CD95- naive CD8+ T cells lacking CXCR3 (TNR3-). These receptors were taken from a human donor in good health. Some clones in this sample may be carry-over from other donors' samples.

This sequence joins TRBV7-8 and TRBJ2-4. The CDR3 covers 15 residues. Germline loops: CDR1 SGHVS, CDR2 FQNEAQ. This CDR3 is CASSSKELPKNIQYF. Together with reference TRBV7-8 and TRBJ2-4, the CDR3 gives the full variable domain: GAGVSQSPRYKVAKRGQDVALRCDPISGHVSLFWYQQALGQGPEFLTYFQNEAQLDKSGLPSDRFFAERPEGSVSTLKIQRTQQEDSAVYLCASSSKELPKNIQYFGAGTRLSVL.

This chain connects TRBV7-2 to TRBJ2-7; as DNA is missing, the TRBD1 call by TCRdb cannot be tested. The CDR3 is made up of 14 amino acids. Germline lookup yields CDR1 SGHTA and CDR2 FQGNSA. The CDR3 loop reads CASSFGGRRGEQYF.

The chain has TRBV19 and TRBJ1-1; absent DNA, TCRdb's TRBD1 call cannot be checked. The CDR3 covers 14 residues. Per the germline V gene, CDR1 is LNHDA and CDR2 is SQIVND (reference sequence). Here the CDR3 reads CASNYRGHDTEAFF.

The chain carries TRBV29-1 and TRBJ1-5. This CDR3 is built from 12 residues. Germline V gene lookup returns CDR1 SQVTM and CDR2 ANQGSEA. The chain's CDR3 is CSVVSSNQPQHF.

The chain uses TRBV7-9 and TRBJ1-2. The CDR3 sequence is 11 residues long. Germline V gives CDR1 SEHNR, CDR2 FQNEAQ (reference sequence). CDR3: CASSLDGGYTF.

The chain uses TRBV29-1 and TRBJ1-2. The CDR3 runs to 12 residues. Germline-derived CDR1 and CDR2 are SQVTM and ANQGSEA. The CDR3 is CSVEDRSYGYTF. The whole variable domain, remainder taken from reference TRBV29-1 and TRBJ1-2, is SAVISQKPSRDICQRGTSLTIQCQVDSQVTMMFWYRQQPGQSLTLIATANQGSEATYESGFVIDKFPISRPNLTFSTLTVSNMSPEDSSIYLCSVEDRSYGYTFGSGTRLTVV.

The chain couples TRBV4-1 to TRBJ2-1; TCRdb lists TRBD2, though no DNA is available to test this call. The CDR3 length is 15 residues. CDR1 is MGHRA and CDR2 is YSYEKL in the germline V gene. CDR3 amino acids: CASSLQRGEYNEQFF.

The J gene is TRBJ2-1, the V gene TRBV29-1; lacking DNA, the TRBD2 call made by TCRdb goes unchecked. CDR3 size: 14 residues. Germline lookup yields CDR1 SQVTM and CDR2 ANQGSEA. The CDR3 sequence is CSVPQPDRYNEQFF.

The chain employs TRBV14 and TRBJ2-2; TCRdb picks TRBD1, but there is no DNA to check that call. Germline V lookup: CDR1 SGHDN, CDR2 FVKESK. This CDR3 is built from 15 residues. The chain's CDR3 is CASSQPGKDTGELFF.

The chain joins TRBV29-1 to TRBJ2-7; TCRdb gives TRBD2 as the D gene, but with no DNA this cannot be confirmed. Germline CDR1 is SQVTM and CDR2 is ANQGSEA. The CDR3 extends over 14 amino acids. CDR3: CSVETSGGFYEQYF.

The chain uses TRBV6-2 or TRBV6-3 and TRBJ2-7. Germline V gene data show CDR1 as MNHEY and CDR2 as SVGEGT. CDR3 size: 13 residues. CDR3 sequence: CASSYSPDYEQYF.

The rearrangement uses TRBV29-1 and TRBJ2-1; TCRdb gives TRBD1 as the D gene, but with no DNA this cannot be confirmed. Germline CDR1 and CDR2: SQVTM and ANQGSEA. CDR3 length: 14 amino acids. This CDR3 is CSARTGFRVSEQFF.

This rearrangement joins TRBV28 to TRBJ2-7; without DNA, the TCRdb call of TRBD1 cannot be checked. The CDR3 has 14 residues. Germline CDR1 reads MDHEN; CDR2 reads SYDVKM. This chain's CDR3 is CASSLITGEYEQYF.

The gene calls are TRBV29-1 and TRBJ1-1. Germline V gene sequence: CDR1 SQVTM, CDR2 ANQGSEA. The CDR3 has 12 residues. The CDR3 spells CSVAPGGSEAFF. Full variable domain (remainder filled in from reference TRBV29-1 and TRBJ1-1): SAVISQKPSRDICQRGTSLTIQCQVDSQVTMMFWYRQQPGQSLTLIATANQGSEATYESGFVIDKFPISRPNLTFSTLTVSNMSPEDSSIYLCSVAPGGSEAFFGQGTRLTVV.

The genes are TRBV20-1 and TRBJ2-1; TCRdb selects TRBD1, and the lack of DNA leaves this call unchecked. CDR1 is DFQATT and CDR2 is SNEGSKA in the germline V gene (reference sequence). The CDR3 totals 14 residues. This CDR3 reads CSANWDSSYNEQFF.

The chain combines TRBV5-1 with TRBJ1-1; the TCRdb call, TRBD1, lacks DNA for checking. The CDR3 is 16 residues long. Germline CDR1 and CDR2: SGHRS and YFSETQ. The CDR3 reads CASSLWDIPSGSEAFF.

Considering frequency, this clonotype is medium-sized. CDR3 in amino acids: CASSSPPSGGHEQFF. The V gene is TRBV7-2, the J gene TRBJ2-1; checking the TCRdb D call of TRBD2 is not possible without DNA. The germline CDR1 and CDR2 sequences are SGHTA and FQGNSA. The CDR3 sequence is 15 residues long.

The V and J genes are TRBV29-1 and TRBJ2-1. CDR1 and CDR2 from the germline V gene are SQVTM and ANQGSEA. CDR3 length: 14 amino acids. CDR3 protein: CSVEDRRSYNEQFF.

The V call is TRBV2, the J call TRBJ1-1. The CDR3 consists of 12 residues. Germline CDR1 SNHLY, CDR2 FYNNEI. The CDR3 spells CASSLVGREAFF.

The chain recombines TRBV9 with TRBJ1-1; TCRdb outputs TRBD1, but without DNA this stays unchecked. Per germline, CDR1 SGDLS and CDR2 YYNGEE. The CDR3 loop spans 15 amino acids. The CDR3 loop reads CASSTTGTGGTEAFF.

V usage is TRBV19 and J usage is TRBJ2-7. Germline V gene lookup returns CDR1 LNHDA and CDR2 SQIVND (reference sequence). The CDR3 consists of 12 residues. CDR3 sequence: CASSIEGNEQYF.

This chain connects TRBV5-4 to TRBJ2-5; the D call from TCRdb, TRBD1, cannot be confirmed without DNA. Germline lookup yields CDR1 SGHNT and CDR2 YYREEE (reference sequence). The CDR3 totals 15 residues. CDR3 protein: CASSLAGTGEETQYF.

The chain couples TRBV29-1 to TRBJ2-5; TCRdb calls TRBD2, which cannot be checked without DNA. Germline V gene data show CDR1 as SQVTM and CDR2 as ANQGSEA. CDR3 length equals 14 residues. CDR3 sequence reads: CSAAGGGFGETQYF.

The chain couples TRBV12-3 or TRBV12-4 to TRBJ2-3; TCRdb picks TRBD1, but there is no DNA to check that call. This CDR3 spans 15 amino acids. The chain's CDR3 is CASSPRRGLTDTQYF.

This chain uses TRBV27 with TRBJ2-7; checking the TCRdb D call of TRBD1 is not possible without DNA. The germline V gene encodes CDR1 MNHEY and CDR2 SMNVEV (reference sequence). The CDR3 totals 14 residues. CDR3 protein: CASSEGTGDYEQYF.

The V and J genes are TRBV7-6 and TRBJ1-2; TCRdb's D gene call, TRBD1, goes unchecked for lack of DNA. From germline, CDR1 is SGHVS and CDR2 FNYEAQ. This CDR3 is 12 amino acids long. Here the CDR3 reads CASSSDSYGYTF. The full variable domain, its missing parts supplied by reference TRBV7-6 and TRBJ1-2, is GAGVSQSPRYKVTKRGQDVALRCDPISGHVSLYWYRQALGQGPEFLTYFNYEAQQDKSGLPNDRFSAERPEGSISTLTIQRTEQRDSAMYRCASSSDSYGYTFGSGTRLTVV.

This chain uses TRBV6-5 with TRBJ2-5; TCRdb names TRBD2, which stays unverified in the absence of DNA. Germline-derived CDR1 and CDR2 are MNHEY and SVGAGI. There are 15 residues in the CDR3. CDR3 sequence: CASSEGGGIQETQYF.

V gene TRBV12-3 or TRBV12-4 combines with J gene TRBJ1-5; without DNA, the TCRdb call of TRBD1 cannot be checked. This CDR3 has 16 amino acids. The CDR3 spells CASSPGWQSSNQPQHF.

The chain recombines TRBV10-1 with TRBJ2-5; TCRdb's D call, TRBD2, is unchecked because there is no DNA. The germline V gene has CDR1 WNHNN and CDR2 SYGVQD (reference sequence). The CDR3 is made up of 17 amino acids. The chain's CDR3 is CPSSESTSGGYQETQYF.

J is TRBJ2-5 and V is TRBV7-9; the D call from TCRdb, TRBD1, cannot be confirmed without DNA. The CDR3 runs 11 residues. Germline CDR1 reads SEHNR; CDR2 reads FQNEAQ (reference sequence). CDR3 region: CASSLDDQGSF.

This chain uses TRBV4-3 with TRBJ2-1. This CDR3 has 15 amino acids. Looked up from germline, CDR1 is LGHNA and CDR2 is YSLEER. The CDR3 region is CASSQPGSSYNEQFF.